This TCR beta chain was found in a study of cytomegalovirus exposure and HLA in healthy donors. Study overall: Unique TCRs numbering approximately 80 million, obtained from HLA-typed donors, made up an early data release. Findings and limits, study-wide: About 150 TCR beta chains were listed as cytomegalovirus-associated. In a later analysis, at a false discovery rate of 0.05, roughly 18,000 TCR beta sequences were associated with HLA alleles.

Turning to this clone: Antigen unknown.

From germline, CDR1 is KGHSH and CDR2 LQKENI. J gave up 9 bases and V 3 bases, and 7 bases lay outside the gene matches. The CDR3 covers 15 residues. The study ran its PCR with 60 Vbeta and 13 Jbeta primers. Using immunoSEQ multiplex PCR, the repertoire was profiled, and TCRdb retains in-frame clones only, with some absent. Its listing shows 55,000 to 85,000 clones. Input material: PBMCs. The sequence came from a woman in her 30s in good health and CMV-seronegative. The rearrangement joins TRBV18 to TRBJ2-2; 10 bases map to TRBD2. CDR3: CASSPSTSGERELFF. CDR3 DNA: TGTGCCAGCTCACCGTCTACTAGCGGGGAAAGGGAGCTGTTTTTT.